This T cell receptor beta chain was profiled in a study of blood T cell repertoires in COVID-19. CDR3 length equals 15 residues. V was clipped by 1 base and J by 5 bases; unmatched bases: 6. Looked up from germline, CDR1 is MGHRA and CDR2 is YSYEKL. Produced via immunoSEQ multiplex PCR; TCRdb's table is partial and in-frame only. The sample carries about 210,000 clones, 70% to 90% recorded once. The TCR was taken from a woman in her thirties or forties with acute COVID-19. Sequencing was performed on PBMCs or T cells enriched from blood (not recorded which). This rearrangement joins TRBV4-1 to TRBJ2-7; 9 bases align to TRBD1. The CDR3 DNA reads TGCGCCAGCAGCCAAGGGGACAGGGAGGTCGACGAGCAGTACTTC. As protein: CASSQGDREVDEQYF.